This T cell receptor beta chain was sequenced for a study of T cells in women clearing cervical HPV infection. Study details: Women with histologically confirmed HPV16-related CIN3 or worse, 2 with invasive cancer, served as cases.

Repertoires were generated with immunoSEQ multiplex PCR, while TCRdb's copy carries only in-frame clones and drops some. The sample data list 36,000 or so clones. By frequency, this clone registers medium-sized. From the germline J gene comes the end of the CDR3, since the read stops 3 residues before it. The CDR3 is 16 residues long. The V and J ends lost 2 bases and 7 bases, in that order; junction bases with no gene match: 8. Germline values: CDR1 KGHSH, CDR2 LQKENI. This receptor was identified in a woman aged 18 to 75 with a cervical HPV16 infection that either progressed to CIN3+ or cleared (not recorded which). The sample was blood buffy coat. The chain links TRBV18 to TRBJ2-1, with 10 positions matching TRBD2. CDR3 amino acids: CASSPTSSGSQNEQFF. The CDR3 bases that were read are TGTGCCAGCTCACCAACTTCTAGCGGGAGTCAGAATGAG.